The 23 T cell receptor beta chains below were found in one sample sequenced in a study of identical twins. TCRdb re-derived calls from the 5' RACE reads in MiXCR, one entry per CDR3 protein. Of 350,000 to 450,000 distinct CDR3 sequences in the sample, about a fifth were seen once. Sequenced material: naive T cells sorted from blood. These receptors came from a middle-aged man in good health.

This clonotype was seen more than once but under ten times. The gene calls are TRBV20-1 and TRBJ2-7; maybe TRBD2 (6 bases). The CDR3 runs 15 residues. V dropped 6 bases and J dropped 0 bases, with 18 bases sitting between them. Per the germline V gene, CDR1 is DFQATT and CDR2 is SNEGSKA (reference sequence). The CDR3 sequence is CSASPGLRLSYEQYF. CDR3 sequence (DNA): TGCAGTGCATCTCCGGGACTCCGACTCTCCTACGAGCAGTACTTC.

This clonotype has more than one count but fewer than ten. The chain uses TRBV12-3 or TRBV12-4 and TRBJ2-1; D gene unclear. V dropped 5 bases and J dropped 9 bases, with 17 bases sitting between them. This CDR3 is built from 14 residues. The chain's CDR3 is CASSPRAPGGEQFF. In DNA form, the CDR3 reads TGTGCCAGCAGTCCCCGGGCCCCGGGTGGTGAGCAGTTCTTC.

The chain has TRBV5-1 and TRBJ2-3, with D uncertain. The CDR3 spans 14 residues. CDR1 and CDR2 (germline): SGHRS, YFSETQ. Deletions cut 6 bases from V and 6 bases from J, with 17 bases between. CDR3 sequence: CASMQRALGDTQYF. The CDR3 region has the DNA TGCGCCAGCATGCAAAGGGCCTTGGGCGATACGCAGTATTTT.

This clonotype was recorded many times. The chain combines TRBV20-1 with TRBJ2-5, with 10 nucleotides matching TRBD2. The junction had 6 bases not matched to a gene; V was cut back by 3 bases and J by 5 bases. Germline V gene lookup returns CDR1 DFQATT and CDR2 SNEGSKA (reference sequence). CDR3 length: 14 residues. The CDR3 region is CSAREAGGPETQYF. CDR3 nucleotide sequence: TGCAGTGCTAGGGAAGCGGGGGGGCCGGAGACCCAGTACTTC.

This clonotype was seen a few times. Germline is not matched at one junction end, which may reflect a read error. V usage is TRBV6-1 and J usage is TRBJ2-1; 13 bases line up with TRBD2. This CDR3 comprises 17 residues. The germline V gene encodes CDR1 MNHNS and CDR2 SASEGT. CDR3 DNA: TGTGCCTGCAGTGTCCAACTAGCGGGGGGGGTCTACAATGAGCAGTTCTTC. It specifies CACSVQLAGGVYNEQFF.

This chain connects TRBV18 to TRBJ2-7; tentatively, D is TRBD2 (6 bases). This CDR3 contains 14 residues. Between the trimmed V and J ends, which lost 3 bases and 0 bases, there was a span of 9 bases. CDR1 and CDR2 (germline): KGHSH, LQKENI. The chain's CDR3 is CASSPSGPSYEQYF. The CDR3, as DNA: TGTGCCAGCTCACCTAGCGGCCCCTCCTACGAGCAGTACTTC.

This clonotype was observed at least ten times. This chain links TRBV20-1 with TRBJ2-7; D possibly corresponds to TRBD2 (7 bases). There are 13 residues in the CDR3. Germline-derived CDR1 and CDR2 are DFQATT and SNEGSKA (reference sequence). V lost 8 bases to trimming and J lost 0 bases, with 14 bases between them. CDR3 region: CSSGGGGSYEQYF. CDR3 nucleotides: TGCAGTTCCGGCGGGGGCGGCTCCTACGAGCAGTACTTC.

This clonotype has a count of ten or more. V is TRBV12-3 or TRBV12-4 and J is TRBJ1-2; D may be TRBD1 (6 bases). V dropped 0 bases and J dropped 3 bases, with 8 bases sitting between them. This CDR3 has 14 amino acids. The CDR3 DNA follows: TGTGCCAGCAGTTTAGCGGGGGCCCACTATGGCTACACCTTC. Amino acids: CASSLAGAHYGYTF.

The chain employs TRBV5-1 and TRBJ2-1; unclear D gene. The CDR3 contains 11 residues. In germline, CDR1 is SGHRS, CDR2 YFSETQ. Trimming removed 5 bases from V and 6 bases from J, with 6 bases in between. The CDR3 bases are TGCGCCAGCAGATACACCAATGAGCAGTTCTTC. It codes for CASRYTNEQFF.

This clonotype was detected only a few times. This chain uses TRBV27 with TRBJ2-7; TRBD1 aligns across 8 bases. This CDR3 has 14 amino acids. After removal of 5 bases from V and 7 bases from J, the junction contained 10 bases not matched to a gene. Germline lookup yields CDR1 MNHEY and CDR2 SMNVEV (reference sequence). CDR3 in DNA: TGTGCCAGCAGTCAGGGGGCGAGTCCTAGGGAGCAGTACTTC. It specifies CASSQGASPREQYF.

The rearrangement links TRBV29-1 to TRBJ2-1; TRBD2 aligns across 7 bases. The CDR3 extends over 13 amino acids. The germline gives CDR1 SQVTM, CDR2 ANQGSEA. Losses at the gene ends were 7 bases for V and 0 bases for J; bases not matched to a gene: 3. CDR3 nucleotide sequence: TGCAGCGGAACTAGCGCCTCCTACAATGAGCAGTTCTTC. Translating gives CSGTSASYNEQFF.

The rearrangement links TRBV6-5 to TRBJ2-1, with D perhaps assigned TRBD1 or TRBD2 (5 bases each). The CDR3 extends over 15 amino acids. Trimming removed 2 bases at V and 9 bases at J, with 17 bases between. The germline gives CDR1 MNHEY, CDR2 SVGAGI. CDR3 sequence (DNA): TGTGCCAGCAGTTACCCGACAGATGGGAGCGGTGAGCAGTTCTTC. Its translation: CASSYPTDGSGEQFF.

Only a few counts were recorded for this clonotype. V and J are TRBV28 and TRBJ2-1; TRBD2 aligns across 8 bases. Germline trimming cut 5 bases from V and 3 bases from J; bases unmatched to any gene: 9. The CDR3 covers 16 residues. Germline V gives CDR1 MDHEN, CDR2 SYDVKM. CDR3 bases: TGTGCCAGCAGTGGAGTAGCGGGACCATACTACAATGAGCAGTTCTTC. As protein: CASSGVAGPYYNEQFF.

Only a few counts were recorded for this clonotype. The chain links TRBV4-2 to TRBJ1-3, with no clear D. CDR1 and CDR2 (germline): LGHNA, YNFKEQ. The ends were cut back, 0 bases at V and 1 base at J, with 10 bases in the middle. This CDR3 comprises 16 residues. The CDR3 DNA reads TGTGCCAGCAGCCAAGACCGGGTAGAGTCTGGAAACACCATATATTTT. The encoded protein is CASSQDRVESGNTIYF.

This clonotype has a count of ten or more. The V and J genes are TRBV20-1 and TRBJ1-4; a weak D match, TRBD1 (6 bases). Between the trimmed V and J ends, which lost 6 bases and 0 bases, there was a span of 20 bases. Germline CDR1 is DFQATT and CDR2 is SNEGSKA (reference sequence). The CDR3 covers 17 residues. CDR3 in DNA: TGCAGTGCCACCAGGGGAGGTAGACTCGCAACTAATGAAAAACTGTTTTTT. Its translation is CSATRGGRLATNEKLFF.

This clonotype was recorded at least ten times. J is TRBJ2-1 and V is TRBV7-9; D is uncertain. Germline CDR1 and CDR2: SEHNR and FQNEAQ (reference sequence). The CDR3 spans 15 residues. Trimming stripped 0 bases from V and 0 bases from J, with 6 bases between. In DNA, the CDR3 is TGTGCCAGCAGCTTAGCACTATCCTCCTACAATGAGCAGTTCTTC. It encodes CASSLALSSYNEQFF.

The chain carries TRBV21-1 and TRBJ1-6. TRBV21-1 is recorded as a pseudogene. The CDR3 has 11 amino acids. The CDR3 coding sequence is TGTGCCAGCAGCAAACCTCCACCCCTCCACTTT. This translates into CASSKPPPLHF.

CDR3 amino acids: CASSQDRYYTQYF. The CDR3 region has the DNA TGCGCCAGCAGCCAAGATCGGTACTATACGCAGTATTTT. V gene TRBV4-3 combines with J gene TRBJ2-3; D gene uncertain. V lost 0 bases and J lost 7, with 8 bases in between. Per the germline V gene, CDR1 is LGHNA and CDR2 is YSLEER. The CDR3 runs to 13 residues.

This clonotype was detected a few times. The chain uses TRBV20-1 and TRBJ2-7; no clear D. Germline loops: CDR1 DFQATT, CDR2 SNEGSKA (reference sequence). The CDR3 is 12 amino acids. Trimming took 3 bases from V and 5 from J, leaving 11 bases between them. The CDR3 DNA reads TGCAGTGCTAGCGTAGGGCGCAACGAGCAGTACTTC. Its protein product is CSASVGRNEQYF.

This clonotype has at least ten counts. This chain connects TRBV2 to TRBJ2-6, with D maybe TRBD1 (6 bases). Trimming pared 1 base from V and 2 bases from J, leaving 6 bases between. There are 15 residues in the CDR3. Germline CDR1 and CDR2: SNHLY and FYNNEI. The CDR3 coding sequence is TGTGCCAGCAGTGAAGGGACAGCTGGGGCCAACGTCCTGACTTTC. It specifies CASSEGTAGANVLTF.

This chain joins TRBV6-2 or TRBV6-3 and TRBJ2-1; 15 positions agree with TRBD2. This CDR3 contains 17 residues. Trimming removed 6 bases from V and 8 bases from J; junction bases left unmatched: 11. The germline CDR1 and CDR2 sequences are MNHEY and SVGEGT. The DNA of the CDR3 is TGTGCCAGCAGACGAACGGGGGGACTAGCGGGAGGTGATGAGCAGTTCTTC. Translating it yields CASRRTGGLAGGDEQFF.

This clonotype was found many times. V is TRBV11-2 and J is TRBJ1-6; D gene ambiguous. Germline-derived CDR1 and CDR2 are SGHAT and FQNNGV. This CDR3 region has 16 residues. The germline V and J ends were trimmed by 0 bases and 9 bases, with 15 bases remaining between them. The CDR3 sequence is CASSLDGLFGSSPLHF. The DNA for the CDR3 is TGTGCCAGCAGCTTAGATGGATTGTTTGGCAGTTCACCCCTCCACTTT.

The chain joins TRBV4-3 to TRBJ2-7; TRBD2 matches at 9 bases. Germline trimming cut 0 bases from V and 7 bases from J; bases unmatched to any gene: 7. The CDR3 is made up of 15 amino acids. Germline V gene data show CDR1 as LGHNA and CDR2 as YSLEER. In DNA, the CDR3 is TGCGCCAGCAGCCAAGAACCTAGCGGGACGGGGGAGCAGTACTTC. This encodes CASSQEPSGTGEQYF.